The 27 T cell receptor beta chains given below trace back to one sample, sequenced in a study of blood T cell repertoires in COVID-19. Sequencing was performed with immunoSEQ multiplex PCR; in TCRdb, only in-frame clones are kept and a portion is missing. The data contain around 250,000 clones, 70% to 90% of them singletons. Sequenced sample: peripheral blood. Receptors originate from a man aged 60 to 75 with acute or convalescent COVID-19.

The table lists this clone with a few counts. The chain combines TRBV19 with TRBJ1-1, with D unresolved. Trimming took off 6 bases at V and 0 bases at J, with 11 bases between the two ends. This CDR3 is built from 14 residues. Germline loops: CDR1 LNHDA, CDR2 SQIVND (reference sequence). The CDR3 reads CASSSPGMNTEAFF. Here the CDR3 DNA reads TGTGCCAGTAGCTCCCCCGGGATGAACACTGAAGCTTTCTTT.

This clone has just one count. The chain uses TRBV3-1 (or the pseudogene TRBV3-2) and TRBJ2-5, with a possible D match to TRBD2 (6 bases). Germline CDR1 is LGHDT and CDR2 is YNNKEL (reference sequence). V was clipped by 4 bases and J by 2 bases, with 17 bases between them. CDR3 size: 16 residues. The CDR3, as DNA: TGTGCCAGCAGCCTTACCTTTTTTAGCGGTCAAGAGACCCAGTACTTC. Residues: CASSLTFFSGQETQYF.

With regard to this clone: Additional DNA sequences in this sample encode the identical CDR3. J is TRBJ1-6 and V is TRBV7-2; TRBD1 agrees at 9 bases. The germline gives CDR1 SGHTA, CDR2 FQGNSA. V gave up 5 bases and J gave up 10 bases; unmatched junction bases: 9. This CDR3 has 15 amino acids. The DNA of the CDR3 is TGTGCCAGCAGCCCCAGGACAGGGGAGGGATCACCCCTCCACTTT. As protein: CASSPRTGEGSPLHF.

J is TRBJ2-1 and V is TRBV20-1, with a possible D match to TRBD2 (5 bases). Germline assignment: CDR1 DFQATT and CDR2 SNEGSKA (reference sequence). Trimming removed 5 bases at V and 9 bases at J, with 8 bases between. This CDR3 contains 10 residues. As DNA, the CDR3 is TGCAGTGCTTTTCGGGGTGAGCAGTTCTTC. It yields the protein CSAFRGEQFF.

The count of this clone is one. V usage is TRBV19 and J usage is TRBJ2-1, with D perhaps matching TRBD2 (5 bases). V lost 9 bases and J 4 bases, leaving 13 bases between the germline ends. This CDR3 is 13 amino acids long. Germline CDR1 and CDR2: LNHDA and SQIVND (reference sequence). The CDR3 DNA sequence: TGTGCCAGCCAAAAACGGGGTTACAATGAGCAGTTCTTC. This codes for CASQKRGYNEQFF.

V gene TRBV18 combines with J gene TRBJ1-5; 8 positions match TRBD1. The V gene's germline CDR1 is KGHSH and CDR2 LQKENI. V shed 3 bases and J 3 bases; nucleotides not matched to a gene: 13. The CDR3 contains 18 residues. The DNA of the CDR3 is TGTGCCAGCTCACCGTCCCCCCTCAGGACAGGGTACAATCAGCCCCAGCATTTT. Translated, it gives CASSPSPLRTGYNQPQHF.

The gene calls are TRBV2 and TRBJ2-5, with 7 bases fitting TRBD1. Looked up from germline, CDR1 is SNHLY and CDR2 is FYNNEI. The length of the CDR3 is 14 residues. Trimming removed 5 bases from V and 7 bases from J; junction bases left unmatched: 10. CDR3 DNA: TGTGCCAGCAGTCGGACAGGTGGGGTTTCGACCCAGTACTTC. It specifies CASSRTGGVSTQYF. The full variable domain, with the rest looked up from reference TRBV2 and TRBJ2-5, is EPEVTQTPSHQVTQMGQEVILRCVPISNHLYFYWYRQILGQKVEFLVSFYNNEISEKSEIFDDQFSVERPDGSNFTLKIRSTKLEDSAMYFCASSRTGGVSTQYFGPGTRLLVL.

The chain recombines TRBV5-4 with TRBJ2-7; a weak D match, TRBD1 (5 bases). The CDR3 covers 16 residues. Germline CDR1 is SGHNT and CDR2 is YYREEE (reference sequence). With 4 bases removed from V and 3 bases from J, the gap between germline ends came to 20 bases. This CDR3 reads CASSPGPQGRNYEQYF. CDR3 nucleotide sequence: TGTGCCAGCAGCCCCGGGCCCCAGGGTAGAAACTACGAGCAGTACTTC.

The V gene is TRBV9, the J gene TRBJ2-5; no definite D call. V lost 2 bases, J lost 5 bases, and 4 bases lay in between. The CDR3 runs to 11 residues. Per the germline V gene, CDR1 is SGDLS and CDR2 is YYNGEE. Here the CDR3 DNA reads TGTGCCAGCAGCGTCTCTGAGACCCAGTACTTC. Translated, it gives CASSVSETQYF. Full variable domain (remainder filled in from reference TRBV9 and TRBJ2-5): DSGVTQTPKHLITATGQRVTLRCSPRSGDLSVYWYQQSLDQGLQFLIQYYNGEERAKGNILERFSAQQFPDLHSELNLSSLELGDSALYFCASSVSETQYFGPGTRLLVL.

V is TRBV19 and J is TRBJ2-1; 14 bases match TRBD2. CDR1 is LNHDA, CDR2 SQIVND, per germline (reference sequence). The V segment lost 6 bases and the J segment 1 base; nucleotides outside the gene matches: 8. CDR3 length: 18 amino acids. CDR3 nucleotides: TGTGCCAGTAGCCGGGGACTAGCGGGAGATCTGTCCTACAATGAGCAGTTCTTC. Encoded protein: CASSRGLAGDLSYNEQFF.

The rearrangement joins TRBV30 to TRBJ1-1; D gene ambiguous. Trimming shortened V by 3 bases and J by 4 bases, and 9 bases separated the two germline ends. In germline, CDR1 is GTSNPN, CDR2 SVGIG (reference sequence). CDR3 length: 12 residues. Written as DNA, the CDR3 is TGTGCCTGGAGCCGGGCGGGCACTGAAGCTTTCTTT. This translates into CAWSRAGTEAFF.

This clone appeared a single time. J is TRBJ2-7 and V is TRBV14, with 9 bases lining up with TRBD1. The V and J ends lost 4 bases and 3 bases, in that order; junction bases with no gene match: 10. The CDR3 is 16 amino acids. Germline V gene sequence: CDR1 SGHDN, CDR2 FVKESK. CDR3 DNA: TGTGCCAGCAGCCTTTCGGACAGGGGAGGATACTACGAGCAGTACTTC. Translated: CASSLSDRGGYYEQYF. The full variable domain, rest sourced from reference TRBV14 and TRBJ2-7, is EAGVTQFPSHSVIEKGQTVTLRCDPISGHDNLYWYRRVMGKEIKFLLHFVKESKQDESGMPNNRFLAERTGGTYSTLKVQPAELEDSGVYFCASSLSDRGGYYEQYFGPGTRLTVT.

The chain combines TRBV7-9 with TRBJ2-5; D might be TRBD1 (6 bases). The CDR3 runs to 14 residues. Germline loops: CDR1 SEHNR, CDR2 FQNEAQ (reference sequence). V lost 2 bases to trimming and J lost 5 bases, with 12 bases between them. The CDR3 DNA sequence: TGTGCCAGCAGCTTACAGGGGCAAGGGGAGACCCAGTACTTC. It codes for CASSLQGQGETQYF. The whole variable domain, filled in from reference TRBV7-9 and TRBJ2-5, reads DTGVSQNPRHKITKRGQNVTFRCDPISEHNRLYWYRQTLGQGPEFLTYFQNEAQLEKSRLLSDRFSAERPKGSFSTLEIQRTEQGDSAMYLCASSLQGQGETQYFGPGTRLLVL.

In DNA, the CDR3 is TGTGCCAGCAGCGGCACTAGCGCCTACAATGAGCAGTTCTTC. It encodes CASSGTSAYNEQFF. V is TRBV9 and J is TRBJ2-1; 7 bases match TRBD2. This CDR3 is built from 14 residues. Per the germline V gene, CDR1 is SGDLS and CDR2 is YYNGEE. V lost 3 bases, J lost 2 bases, and 2 bases stayed unmatched.

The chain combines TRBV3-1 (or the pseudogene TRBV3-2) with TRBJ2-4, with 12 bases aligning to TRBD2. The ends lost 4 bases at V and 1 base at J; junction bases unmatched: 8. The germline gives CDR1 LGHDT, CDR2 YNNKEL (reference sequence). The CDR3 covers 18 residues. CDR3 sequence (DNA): TGTGCCAGCAGCCTTGGACTAGCGGGACTCGGCGCCAAAAACATTCAGTACTTC. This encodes CASSLGLAGLGAKNIQYF.

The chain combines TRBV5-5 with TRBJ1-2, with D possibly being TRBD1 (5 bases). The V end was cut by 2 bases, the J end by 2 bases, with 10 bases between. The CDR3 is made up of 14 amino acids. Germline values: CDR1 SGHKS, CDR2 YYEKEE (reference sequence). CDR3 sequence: CASSLQTVNYGYTF. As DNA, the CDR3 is TGTGCCAGCAGCTTACAGACAGTGAACTATGGCTACACCTTC.

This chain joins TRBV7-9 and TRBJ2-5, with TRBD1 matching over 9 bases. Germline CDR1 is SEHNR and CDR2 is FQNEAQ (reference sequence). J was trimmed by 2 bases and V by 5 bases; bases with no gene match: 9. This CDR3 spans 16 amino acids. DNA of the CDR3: TGTGCCAGCAGCAACCGGGACAGGGTAGCGCAAGAGACCCAGTACTTC. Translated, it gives CASSNRDRVAQETQYF.

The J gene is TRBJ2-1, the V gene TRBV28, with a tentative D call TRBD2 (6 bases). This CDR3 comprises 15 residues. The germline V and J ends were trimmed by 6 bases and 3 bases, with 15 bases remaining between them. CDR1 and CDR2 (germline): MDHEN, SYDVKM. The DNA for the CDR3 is TGTGCCAGCAGCGCCCGTTTGGGGGGCTACAATGAGCAGTTCTTC. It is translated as CASSARLGGYNEQFF. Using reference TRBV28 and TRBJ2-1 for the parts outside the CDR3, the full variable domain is DVKVTQSSRYLVKRTGEKVFLECVQDMDHENMFWYRQDPGLGLRLIYFSYDVKMKEKGDIPEGYSVSREKKERFSLILESASTNQTSMYLCASSARLGGYNEQFFGPGTRLTVL.

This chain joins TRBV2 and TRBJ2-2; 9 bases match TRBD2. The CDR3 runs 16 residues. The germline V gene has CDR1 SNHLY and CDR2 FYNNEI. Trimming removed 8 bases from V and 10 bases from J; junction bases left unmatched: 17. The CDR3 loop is CASENPGLARSVELFF. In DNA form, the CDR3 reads TGTGCCAGCGAAAACCCGGGACTAGCTCGTTCCGTGGAGCTGTTTTTT.

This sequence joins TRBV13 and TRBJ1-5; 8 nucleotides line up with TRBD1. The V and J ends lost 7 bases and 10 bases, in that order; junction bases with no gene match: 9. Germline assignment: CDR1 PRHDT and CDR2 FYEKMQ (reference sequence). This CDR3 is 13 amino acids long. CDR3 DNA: TGTGCCAGCACGGCGGGCAGGGGGCAACCCCAGCATTTT. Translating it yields CASTAGRGQPQHF.

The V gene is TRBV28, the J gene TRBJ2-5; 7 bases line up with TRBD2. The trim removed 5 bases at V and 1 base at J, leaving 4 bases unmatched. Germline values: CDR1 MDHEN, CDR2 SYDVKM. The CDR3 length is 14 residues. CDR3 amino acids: CASSMLAVQETQYF. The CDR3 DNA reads TGTGCCAGCAGTATGCTAGCGGTCCAAGAGACCCAGTACTTC.

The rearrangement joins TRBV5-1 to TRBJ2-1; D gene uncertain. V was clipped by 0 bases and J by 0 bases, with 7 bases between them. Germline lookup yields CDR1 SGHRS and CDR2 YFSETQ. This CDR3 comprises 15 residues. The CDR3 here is CASSLDYSSYNEQFF. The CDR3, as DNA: TGCGCCAGCAGCTTGGATTATAGCTCCTACAATGAGCAGTTCTTC.

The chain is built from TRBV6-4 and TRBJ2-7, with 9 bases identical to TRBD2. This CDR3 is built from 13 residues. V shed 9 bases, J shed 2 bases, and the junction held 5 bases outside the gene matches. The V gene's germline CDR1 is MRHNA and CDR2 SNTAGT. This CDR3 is CARRTSATYEQYF. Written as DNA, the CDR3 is TGTGCCAGACGGACTAGCGCAACCTACGAGCAGTACTTC.

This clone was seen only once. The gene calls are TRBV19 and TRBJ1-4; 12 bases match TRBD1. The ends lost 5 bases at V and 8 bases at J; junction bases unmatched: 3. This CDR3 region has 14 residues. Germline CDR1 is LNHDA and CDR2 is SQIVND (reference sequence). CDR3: CASSVGQGAEKLFF. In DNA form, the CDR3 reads TGTGCCAGTAGTGTGGGACAGGGGGCGGAAAAACTGTTTTTT. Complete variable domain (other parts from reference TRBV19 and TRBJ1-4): DGGITQSPKYLFRKEGQNVTLSCEQNLNHDAMYWYRQDPGQGLRLIYYSQIVNDFQKGDIAEGYSVSREKKESFPLTVTSAQKNPTAFYLCASSVGQGAEKLFFGSGTQLSVL.

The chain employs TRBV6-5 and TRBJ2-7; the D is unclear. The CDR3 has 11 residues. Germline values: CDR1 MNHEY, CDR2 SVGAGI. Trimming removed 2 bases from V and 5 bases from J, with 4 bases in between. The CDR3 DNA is TGTGCCAGCAGTTACAAGCACGAGCAGTACTTC. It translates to CASSYKHEQYF.

CDR3 in amino acids: CASSYGQGPYEQYF. CDR3 nucleotides: TGTGCCAGCAGTTACGGACAGGGACCCTACGAGCAGTACTTC. The chain is built from TRBV27 and TRBJ2-7; 8 nucleotides match TRBD1. This CDR3 is built from 14 residues. After removal of 4 bases from V and 2 bases from J, the junction contained 4 bases not matched to a gene. In germline, CDR1 is MNHEY, CDR2 SMNVEV (reference sequence).

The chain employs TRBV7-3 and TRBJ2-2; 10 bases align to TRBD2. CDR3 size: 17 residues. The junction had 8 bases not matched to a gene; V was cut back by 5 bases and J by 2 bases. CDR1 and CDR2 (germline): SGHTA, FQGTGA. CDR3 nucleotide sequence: TGTGCCAGCAGCCGTCGTCCTAGCGGGAGTAACACCGGGGAGCTGTTTTTT. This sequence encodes CASSRRPSGSNTGELFF.